This T cell receptor (beta chain) derives from a study of blood T cell repertoires in COVID-19 (dated by TCRdb to about 2020). Broadly, across the study: The collaborator samples originated in the United States, Italy and Spain and spanned the acute and convalescent phases of COVID-19. Where HLA class I and class II types were available, the types were taken from metadata supplied by the sample provider, not from assay-based typing. The repertoires were made available in a free public database intended to serve as a resource for research on the immune response to SARS-CoV-2. The material from the prospective study consisted of cDNA or gDNA derived from T cells, B-cell-depleted T cells, or PBMCs. The samples were drawn from the first 160 participants of the ongoing ImmuneRACE study and from more than 1,000 subjects provided by 6 global collaborators. Sample metadata almost always included a de-identified subject ID, COVID-19 status, age in years and sex. The dataset comprised deeply sampled blood TCRbeta repertoires from subjects exposed to, actively infected with, or recovered from COVID-19. Here is what the overall study found, with its caveats: The amount of clinical and demographic metadata varied by source and participant and was provided uncurated.

Comments on this clone: No cognate antigen has been identified for it. No base qualities exist here, and no much larger clone lies one base off it.

TCRbeta CDR3 regions were amplified from genomic DNA using the immunoSEQ Assay, a bias-controlled multiplex PCR. The published analysis was carried out like this. The number of nucleated cells in each sample was estimated by amplification of reference gene primers within the assay. To quantify the absolute abundance of each unique TCRbeta CDR3 rearrangement, sequence reads were collapsed and filtered. Productive Simpson clonality was computed per sample as the square root of Simpson's diversity index over productive rearrangements. This is the immuneACCESS table as TCRdb keeps it, with only in-frame sequences that have V and J called. A part of the clones is gone; compared with another copy, unresolved V genes explain less than half, and the rest is unexplained. For V, J and clone size, that table is used; D and trimming come from the DNA. The sample includes 110,000 or so clones, with over 65% observed a single time. Approximately 8.1% of the sample is taken by the ten largest.

The collaborating institutions used their own protocols to collect whole blood in K2EDTA tubes. Collaborator samples were shipped for TCRbeta analysis as frozen whole blood, isolated PBMCs, or DNA extracted from either sample type. Material: peripheral blood. The receptor comes from a woman between 40 and 50 years old with acute or convalescent COVID-19.

The DNA is TGTGCCAGCAGCTCCCGACTTCGGGGCAATGAGCAGTTCTTC. Translated, it gives CASSSRLRGNEQFF. In this chain, TRBV7-2 is recombined with TRBJ2-1; the D gene is perhaps TRBD2, from 5 matching bases. V and J are truncated by 4 bases and 6 bases respectively, leaving an intervening sequence of 13 bases. Taken from the germline V gene, the CDR1 and CDR2 loops are SGHTA and FQGNSA. Its CDR3 holds 14 amino acids, cysteine through phenylalanine. Here the CDR3 DNA is all that survives: 42 bases in frame from base 1.